What follows are 10 T cell receptor beta chains derived from one specimen sequenced in a study of CD8 T cells in Susac syndrome. After extraction with the RNeasy kit, 0.5 to 1 ug of the RNA was reverse transcribed using random hexamers. One entry per CDR3 protein, called by TCRdb with MiXCR from the immunoSEQ multiplex PCR reads. The data show some 120,000 distinct CDR3 sequences, with more than 90% seen just once and roughly 0.11% held by the top ten. Sequenced material: CD4+ T cells from PBMCs. These receptors were taken from a human donor in good health.

The rearrangement joins TRBV28 to TRBJ2-1, with 10 bases lining up with TRBD2. Germline trimming cut 6 bases from V and 0 bases from J; bases unmatched to any gene: 11. Germline values: CDR1 MDHEN, CDR2 SYDVKM. There are 18 residues in the CDR3. The CDR3 reads CASRKGLASVSSYNEQFF. CDR3 DNA sequence: TGTGCCAGCAGGAAGGGACTAGCGTCAGTGAGCTCCTACAATGAGCAGTTCTTC.

The rearrangement uses TRBV19 and TRBJ1-2; 7 bases are a match to TRBD1. The germline CDR1 and CDR2 sequences are LNHDA and SQIVND (reference sequence). The CDR3 runs to 17 residues. Trimming at V came to 3 bases and at J to 2 bases, leaving 12 bases not matched to a gene. This CDR3 reads CASSIRALTGSNYGYTF. The DNA for the CDR3 is TGTGCCAGTAGTATCCGGGCCCTGACAGGGAGCAACTATGGCTACACCTTC.

V usage is TRBV3-1 and J usage is TRBJ2-1; 15 nucleotides line up with TRBD2. Germline CDR1 is LGHDT and CDR2 is YNNKEL (reference sequence). After removal of 6 bases from V and 4 bases from J, the junction contained 7 bases not matched to a gene. The CDR3 contains 17 residues. In nucleotides, the CDR3 is TGTGCCAGCAGTCCCGGACTAGCGGGAGGGATATACAATGAGCAGTTCTTC. This gives the protein CASSPGLAGGIYNEQFF.

The chain uses TRBV2 and TRBJ2-1; 10 bases line up with TRBD2. The germline gives CDR1 SNHLY, CDR2 FYNNEI. V dropped 8 bases and J dropped 5; count of bases not matched to a gene: 9. This CDR3 is built from 15 residues. In DNA form, the CDR3 reads TGTGCCAGCTGGGACAAACTAGCGGGAAACAATGAGCAGTTCTTC. Protein sequence: CASWDKLAGNNEQFF.

The rearrangement joins TRBV3-1 to TRBJ2-6; no definite D call. The ends were cut back, 1 base at V and 4 bases at J, with 14 bases in the middle. This CDR3 is built from 17 residues. CDR1 and CDR2 (germline): LGHDT, YNNKEL (reference sequence). CDR3 protein: CASSQVGSGLGANVLTF. The CDR3 region has the DNA TGTGCCAGCAGCCAAGTGGGATCCGGGCTCGGGGCCAACGTCCTGACTTTC. The full variable domain, its missing parts supplied by reference TRBV3-1 and TRBJ2-6, is DTAVSQTPKYLVTQMGNDKSIKCEQNLGHDTMYWYKQDSKKFLKIMFSYNNKELIINETVPNRFSPKSPDKAHLNLHINSLELGDSAVYFCASSQVGSGLGANVLTFGAGSRLTVL.

The chain carries TRBV12-3 or TRBV12-4 and TRBJ2-5; 8 nucleotides match TRBD2. The V gene end was trimmed by 6 bases and the J gene end by 5 bases; junction bases not matched to a gene: 5. The CDR3 extends over 13 amino acids. The CDR3 here is CASRVAGLETQYF. The DNA of the CDR3 is TGTGCCAGCAGAGTAGCGGGGCTGGAGACCCAGTACTTC.

The chain employs TRBV7-9 and TRBJ1-2; 10 nucleotides match TRBD1. V dropped 7 bases and J dropped 4; count of bases not matched to a gene: 6. Germline V CDR1 and CDR2: SEHNR, FQNEAQ (reference sequence). CDR3 length: 14 amino acids. The CDR3 DNA sequence: TGTGCCAGCACCTTGACAGGGGGCGTCTATGGCTACACCTTC. Protein: CASTLTGGVYGYTF.

The gene calls are TRBV15 and TRBJ2-2; 10 nucleotides match TRBD1. V was clipped by 4 bases and J by 5 bases; unmatched bases: 1. This CDR3 region has 14 residues. CDR1 is LNHNV, CDR2 YYDKDF, per germline (reference sequence). The CDR3 nucleotides read TGTGCCACCAGCACGGGACAGGGGACCGGGGAGCTGTTTTTT. As protein: CATSTGQGTGELFF.

The rearrangement uses TRBV6-6 and TRBJ2-2; TRBD2 aligns across 14 bases. The CDR3 loop spans 15 amino acids. J lost 7 bases, V lost 6 bases, and 4 bases had no gene match. Germline V gene lookup returns CDR1 MNHNY and CDR2 SVGAGI (reference sequence). The CDR3 loop is CASSLGTSGGGELFF. The CDR3 coding sequence is TGTGCCAGCAGCCTCGGGACTAGCGGGGGCGGGGAGCTGTTTTTT.

The chain combines TRBV5-1 with TRBJ2-1; TRBD2 might be the D (6 bases). There are 14 residues in the CDR3. Germline values: CDR1 SGHRS, CDR2 YFSETQ. Trimming stripped 0 bases from V and 8 bases from J, with 12 bases between. CDR3 sequence: CASSLVRREDEQFF. The DNA of the CDR3 is TGCGCCAGCAGCTTGGTTAGGAGGGAGGATGAGCAGTTCTTC. The variable domain in full, with the rest retrieved from reference TRBV5-1 and TRBJ2-1, is KAGVTQTPRYLIKTRGQQVTLSCSPISGHRSVSWYQQTPGQGLQFLFEYFSETQRNKGNFPGRFSGRQFSNSRSEMNVSTLELGDSALYLCASSLVRREDEQFFGPGTRLTVL.